These 5 T cell receptor beta chains share one sample of origin, sequenced in a study of blood T cell repertoires in COVID-19 (dated by TCRdb to 2018 to 2020). The protocol used for the library was the immunoSEQ multiplex PCR assay. TCRdb carries this immuneACCESS record with in-frame sequences only. Its versions omit some clonotypes, under half of them owing to an unresolved V gene in the studies checked, with the rest unexplained. This sample is represented by 130,000 to 150,000 clones; less than 90% of them were singletons. Of the sample, roughly 5.5% is held by the ten largest clones. The material sequenced was PBMCs or T cells enriched from blood (not recorded which). The source of these receptors is a woman aged 45-59 years who had been exposed to COVID-19.

This rearrangement joins TRBV29-1 to TRBJ1-4; TRBD1 aligns across 8 bases. CDR1 is SQVTM and CDR2 is ANQGSEA in the germline V gene. Trimming cost V 6 bases and J 8 bases; bases outside gene matches: 11. The CDR3 is 14 amino acids. The CDR3 DNA reads as TGCAGCGTGTTTACAGGGGGGTTTAGAGAAAAACTGTTTTTT. Its protein product is CSVFTGGFREKLFF. The full variable domain, rest sourced from reference TRBV29-1 and TRBJ1-4, is SAVISQKPSRDICQRGTSLTIQCQVDSQVTMMFWYRQQPGQSLTLIATANQGSEATYESGFVIDKFPISRPNLTFSTLTVSNMSPEDSSIYLCSVFTGGFREKLFFGSGTQLSVL.

The chain recombines TRBV6-2 or TRBV6-3 with TRBJ1-5; no firm D call. Germline lookup yields CDR1 MNHEY and CDR2 SVGEGT. This CDR3 comprises 12 residues. Trimming shortened V by 4 bases and J by 7 bases, and 8 bases separated the two germline ends. The CDR3 DNA is TGTGCCAGCAGTTCGGGTTACCAGCCCCAGCATTTT. Its translation: CASSSGYQPQHF.

This rearrangement joins TRBV27 to TRBJ1-1; tentatively, D is TRBD1 (6 bases). This CDR3 is 15 amino acids long. CDR1 and CDR2 from the germline V gene are MNHEY and SMNVEV (reference sequence). Trimming took 3 bases from V and 0 from J, leaving 11 bases between them. The CDR3 DNA is TGTGCCAGCAGTTTTGGACAGCAAATGAACACTGAAGCTTTCTTT. Protein sequence: CASSFGQQMNTEAFF.

J is TRBJ1-5 and V is TRBV9; TRBD1 aligns across 9 bases. The CDR3 runs to 15 residues. The germline V gene has CDR1 SGDLS and CDR2 YYNGEE. V lost 3 bases and J lost 3; bases outside the gene matches: 4. CDR3: CASSEQGAVNQPQHF. In nucleotides, the CDR3 is TGTGCCAGCAGCGAACAGGGGGCGGTCAATCAGCCCCAGCATTTT.

The chain links TRBV25-1 to TRBJ1-1; no firm D call. The CDR3 sequence is 11 residues long. From germline, CDR1 is MGHDK and CDR2 SYGVNS. V was trimmed by 6 bases and J by 1 base, leaving 3 bases between them. CDR3 region: CASSWNTEAFF. The CDR3 DNA follows: TGTGCCAGCAGCTGGAACACTGAAGCTTTCTTT.